These 31 T cell receptor beta chains were all obtained from the same sample, sequenced in a study of shared clonotypes between healthy human individuals. The repertoire was sequenced with immunoSEQ multiplex PCR; TCRdb's copy has only in-frame clones and lacks some. The repertoire holds around 1.9 million clones, with under 95% as singletons. Positively selected for CCR7, the CD45RO-negative cells used as naive CD8 cells excluded terminally differentiated effector memory CD45RA+ cells. The sample consisted of naive CD8+ T cells from PBMCs. Source of these receptors: a man aged 18 to 35 in good health. Some clones in this sample may be carry-over from other donors' samples.

The gene calls are TRBV13 and TRBJ2-1; the D is unclear. Germline assignment: CDR1 PRHDT and CDR2 FYEKMQ (reference sequence). Trimming removed 4 bases from V and 6 bases from J, with 7 bases in between. CDR3 length equals 12 residues. CDR3 loop: CASSSTGNEQFF. CDR3 bases: TGTGCCAGCAGCTCTACGGGCAATGAGCAGTTCTTC.

This chain uses TRBV30 with TRBJ1-1; 7 bases line up with TRBD1. Germline V gene lookup returns CDR1 GTSNPN and CDR2 SVGIG (reference sequence). The length of the CDR3 is 14 residues. V was clipped by 2 bases and J by 5 bases; unmatched bases: 8. In DNA, the CDR3 is TGTGCCTGGAGTAAAGGGGGCCTCGGAACTGAAGCTTTCTTT. This codes for CAWSKGGLGTEAFF.

This clone came up a few times. This chain joins TRBV5-4 and TRBJ1-3, with D hard to call. The V and J ends lost 6 bases and 0 bases respectively, with 4 bases between them. The CDR3 has 12 amino acids. Germline CDR1 is SGHNT and CDR2 is YYREEE (reference sequence). The CDR3 nucleotides read TGTGCCAGCAAGAACTCTGGAAACACCATATATTTT. Amino acids: CASKNSGNTIYF.

Concerning this clone: Within the sample, other DNA sequences also encode this same CDR3. V and J are TRBV19 and TRBJ2-5, with D possibly TRBD1 on 6 matching bases. The germline V and J ends were trimmed by 3 bases and 0 bases, with 11 bases remaining between them. Germline V gene data show CDR1 as LNHDA and CDR2 as SQIVND (reference sequence). This CDR3 spans 15 amino acids. CDR3 sequence reads: CASSIRDTYQETQYF. The CDR3 DNA reads TGTGCCAGTAGTATCCGGGACACGTACCAAGAGACCCAGTACTTC.

The chain recombines TRBV6-1 with TRBJ2-5, with no clear D. The CDR3 covers 13 residues. Germline CDR1 MNHNS, CDR2 SASEGT. V dropped 6 bases and J dropped 5 bases, with 13 bases sitting between them. The CDR3 bases are TGTGCCAGCAGGGCGGAGAACGGGGAGACCCAGTACTTC. Its protein product is CASRAENGETQYF.

The rearrangement links TRBV7-3 to TRBJ1-1; D is uncertain. This CDR3 is built from 13 residues. Per germline, CDR1 SGHTA and CDR2 FQGTGA. Trimming stripped 5 bases from V and 4 bases from J, with 11 bases between. The DNA of the CDR3 is TGTGCCAGCAGCGCGGGAGGTGTCACTGAAGCTTTCTTT. Encoded protein: CASSAGGVTEAFF.

The V call is TRBV7-9, the J call TRBJ2-7, with D perhaps TRBD2 (6 bases). CDR1 and CDR2 from the germline V gene are SEHNR and FQNEAQ (reference sequence). The ends were cut back, 1 base at V and 7 bases at J, with 17 bases in the middle. The CDR3 contains 15 residues. In DNA form, the CDR3 reads TGTGCCAGCAGCTTAGTGCTAGCGCCGGCAGGGGAGCAGTACTTC. Translating it yields CASSLVLAPAGEQYF.

The chain recombines TRBV20-1 with TRBJ2-1; D unclear. The CDR3 is 9 residues long. The V end lost 0 bases, the J end lost 15 bases, and 6 bases lay between the germline ends. The germline V gene has CDR1 DFQATT and CDR2 SNEGSKA (reference sequence). The CDR3 coding sequence is TGCAGTGCTAGAGAGAGTCCGTTCTTC. Translation: CSARESPFF.

The chain has TRBV13 and TRBJ2-3, with 13 positions matching TRBD2. The CDR3 covers 15 residues. V shed 5 bases and J 6 bases; nucleotides not matched to a gene: 5. The germline gives CDR1 PRHDT, CDR2 FYEKMQ (reference sequence). The CDR3 DNA reads TGTGCCAGCAGCCTACTAGCGGGAGGGCCGGATACGCAGTATTTT. Translating it yields CASSLLAGGPDTQYF.

The chain links TRBV15 to TRBJ2-7, with TRBD2 as a possible D gene (6 bases). Germline V gene lookup returns CDR1 LNHNV and CDR2 YYDKDF (reference sequence). The CDR3 consists of 14 residues. Between the trimmed V and J ends, which lost 5 bases and 6 bases, there was a span of 17 bases. This CDR3 is CATSSLAGAGEQYF. CDR3 bases: TGTGCCACCAGCTCACTAGCCGGAGCGGGCGAGCAGTACTTC.

This chain uses TRBV5-3 with TRBJ1-3; D is unclear. TRBV5-3 is flagged as an ORF with uncertain function. The CDR3 loop spans 13 amino acids. Deletions cut 2 bases from V and 1 base from J, with 4 bases between. CDR3 bases: TGTGCCAGAAGCTTAATATCTGGAAACACCATATATTTT. Residues: CARSLISGNTIYF.

The gene calls are TRBV6-6 and TRBJ2-7; D gene unclear. V was pared by 2 bases and J by 3 bases, with 8 bases between. CDR3 size: 13 residues. The germline V gene encodes CDR1 MNHNY and CDR2 SVGAGI (reference sequence). This CDR3 is CASSYKLHYEQYF. The CDR3 DNA follows: TGTGCCAGCAGTTACAAACTGCACTACGAGCAGTACTTC.

The chain joins TRBV7-9 to TRBJ2-1; the D is unclear. CDR1 is SEHNR and CDR2 is FQNEAQ in the germline V gene (reference sequence). V was cut by 2 bases and J by 8 bases, with 19 bases left in between. This CDR3 has 16 residues. The CDR3 DNA follows: TGTGCCAGCAGCTTATCGGCAGCCTCCCCTTGGGATGAGCAGTTCTTC. Amino acids: CASSLSAASPWDEQFF.

This clone was counted once. The rearrangement joins TRBV27 to TRBJ1-1, with 9 bases matching TRBD1. The ends lost 6 bases at V and 0 bases at J; junction bases unmatched: 8. Germline V gene sequence: CDR1 MNHEY, CDR2 SMNVEV (reference sequence). The CDR3 spans 16 residues. CDR3 sequence reads: CASSMGTGPMNTEAFF. The CDR3 DNA sequence: TGTGCCAGCAGCATGGGGACAGGGCCCATGAACACTGAAGCTTTCTTT.

The V and J genes are TRBV11-2 and TRBJ2-1, with TRBD2 matching 8 bases. J lost 6 bases, V lost 5 bases, and 9 bases had no gene match. CDR3 length: 15 amino acids. The germline gives CDR1 SGHAT, CDR2 FQNNGV. DNA for the CDR3: TGTGCCAGCAGCGTCTCACTAGCGGTAGGCAATGAGCAGTTCTTC. Its protein product is CASSVSLAVGNEQFF.

In this sample, this clone turned up once. This rearrangement joins TRBV7-9 to TRBJ2-7; D is ambiguous. V was shortened by 4 bases and J by 6 bases, with 16 bases between the two germline ends. This CDR3 contains 14 residues. Germline V lookup: CDR1 SEHNR, CDR2 FQNEAQ (reference sequence). The chain's CDR3 is CASSSYSPPGEQYF. CDR3 bases: TGTGCCAGCAGCTCCTACAGCCCCCCGGGCGAGCAGTACTTC. The complete variable domain, with remaining parts taken from reference TRBV7-9 and TRBJ2-7, reads DTGVSQNPRHKITKRGQNVTFRCDPISEHNRLYWYRQTLGQGPEFLTYFQNEAQLEKSRLLSDRFSAERPKGSFSTLEIQRTEQGDSAMYLCASSSYSPPGEQYFGPGTRLTVT.

This chain connects TRBV10-3 to TRBJ2-7; 7 nucleotides match TRBD1. Trimming at V came to 5 bases and at J to 0 bases, leaving 7 bases not matched to a gene. CDR3 length: 15 amino acids. Germline loops: CDR1 ENHRY, CDR2 SYGVKD. The CDR3 region is CAISIMQGVSYEQYF. DNA for the CDR3: TGTGCCATCAGTATAATGCAGGGGGTCTCCTACGAGCAGTACTTC.

The chain recombines TRBV4-1 with TRBJ2-7; 11 bases line up with TRBD2. Trimming cost V 4 bases and J 2 bases; bases outside gene matches: 4. This CDR3 comprises 15 residues. Germline lookup yields CDR1 MGHRA and CDR2 YSYEKL. CDR3 in DNA: TGCGCCAGCAGCCGAGGGACTAGCGGAGCCTACGAGCAGTACTTC. This encodes CASSRGTSGAYEQYF.

The V call is TRBV5-5, the J call TRBJ2-2; the match to TRBD1 covers 9 bases. Germline CDR1 and CDR2: SGHKS and YYEKEE (reference sequence). This CDR3 has 14 amino acids. V lost 4 bases, J lost 13 bases, and 11 bases stayed unmatched. CDR3 in amino acids: CASSPTGTGFGLFF. The CDR3 bases are TGTGCCAGCAGCCCGACCGGGACAGGGTTTGGGCTGTTTTTT.

V and J are TRBV5-1 and TRBJ2-5; no clear D gene. The CDR3 is made up of 13 amino acids. Germline CDR1 and CDR2: SGHRS and YFSETQ. V gave up 4 bases and J gave up 1 base, with 8 bases separating them. The CDR3 coding sequence is TGCGCCAGCAGCATGGGCATCCAAGAGACCCAGTACTTC. Translating gives CASSMGIQETQYF.

The chain recombines TRBV28 with TRBJ1-5; D not resolved. Germline-derived CDR1 and CDR2 are MDHEN and SYDVKM. The CDR3 consists of 18 residues. Trimming shortened V by 1 base and J by 1 base, and 17 bases separated the two germline ends. CDR3 DNA sequence: TGTGCCAGCAGTTTATATTTATCCCCAAGTAGGAGCAATCAGCCCCAGCATTTT. It specifies CASSLYLSPSRSNQPQHF.

This clone was recorded only once. The V call is TRBV5-6, the J call TRBJ2-5; unclear D gene. The CDR3 is 16 residues long. Germline V gene lookup returns CDR1 SGHDT and CDR2 YYEEEE. V lost 0 bases to trimming and J lost 4 bases, with 16 bases between them. The CDR3 coding sequence is TGTGCCAGCAGCTTGGTTTCGGACCCACTCCGAGAGACCCAGTACTTC. The encoded protein is CASSLVSDPLRETQYF. Combining the CDR3 with reference TRBV5-6 and TRBJ2-5 gives the whole variable domain DAGVTQSPTHLIKTRGQQVTLRCSPKSGHDTVSWYQQALGQGPQFIFQYYEEEERQRGNFPDRFSGHQFPNYSSELNVNALLLGDSALYLCASSLVSDPLRETQYFGPGTRLLVL.

The count of this clone is one. The V call is TRBV2, the J call TRBJ1-1; TRBD1 is a possible D gene (5 bases). Germline V CDR1 and CDR2: SNHLY, FYNNEI. The V and J ends lost 5 bases and 0 bases respectively, with 16 bases between them. This CDR3 has 16 amino acids. CDR3 protein: CASSSGGKGMNTEAFF. DNA of the CDR3: TGTGCCAGCAGTAGCGGGGGAAAGGGCATGAACACTGAAGCTTTCTTT.

The chain has TRBV5-1 and TRBJ2-1; perhaps TRBD2 as D (5 bases). The CDR3 extends over 13 amino acids. Per germline, CDR1 SGHRS and CDR2 YFSETQ. V lost 9 bases and J 4 bases, leaving 14 bases between the germline ends. Written as DNA, the CDR3 is TGCGCCACTACACGGACTGGTTACAATGAGCAGTTCTTC. It is translated as CATTRTGYNEQFF.

This clone has only one observation. The chain has TRBV25-1 and TRBJ2-5; weak D call: TRBD1 (5 bases). The length of the CDR3 is 16 residues. Trimming pared 0 bases from V and 1 base from J, leaving 12 bases between. Germline loops: CDR1 MGHDK, CDR2 SYGVNS. The CDR3 nucleotides read TGTGCCAGCAGTGAATACCACCAAGGGGCCCAAGAGACCCAGTACTTC. This codes for CASSEYHQGAQETQYF.

The genes are TRBV10-3 and TRBJ2-5; the D is unclear. V was shortened by 2 bases and J by 4 bases, with 14 bases between the two germline ends. Germline V gives CDR1 ENHRY, CDR2 SYGVKD. The CDR3 is 15 amino acids. The CDR3 sequence is CAISEGLSSPETQYF. CDR3 coding DNA: TGTGCCATCAGTGAGGGTTTGTCGTCCCCAGAGACCCAGTACTTC.

The J gene is TRBJ2-7, the V gene TRBV4-3, with D tentatively TRBD1 (6 bases). The germline V and J ends were trimmed by 4 bases and 2 bases, with 18 bases remaining between them. CDR1 is LGHNA and CDR2 is YSLEER in the germline V gene. The CDR3 runs 16 residues. CDR3 in amino acids: CASSPLGARPPYEQYF. The CDR3 DNA reads as TGCGCCAGCAGCCCCTTGGGGGCGAGACCCCCCTACGAGCAGTACTTC.

The gene calls are TRBV19 and TRBJ2-7; no clear D gene. V shed 1 base and J shed 6 bases, with 10 bases lying between them. Looked up from germline, CDR1 is LNHDA and CDR2 is SQIVND (reference sequence). This CDR3 region has 13 residues. CDR3 amino acids: CASSIAPSREQYF. The CDR3 region has the DNA TGTGCCAGTAGTATAGCGCCCAGTCGCGAGCAGTACTTC.

The genes are TRBV14 and TRBJ2-1; 11 nucleotides agree with TRBD2. Germline lookup yields CDR1 SGHDN and CDR2 FVKESK. The ends lost 1 base at V and 7 bases at J; junction bases unmatched: 3. The CDR3 covers 15 residues. The DNA of the CDR3 is TGTGCCAGCAGCCAAGGACTAGCGGGAACGAATGAGCAGTTCTTC. This translates into CASSQGLAGTNEQFF.

The chain uses TRBV5-6 and TRBJ2-6, with D unresolved. The CDR3 totals 16 residues. Trimming removed 3 bases from V and 0 bases from J, with 10 bases in between. Germline CDR1 and CDR2: SGHDT and YYEEEE. Here the CDR3 reads CASSSQASSGANVLTF. DNA for the CDR3: TGTGCCAGCAGCTCCCAGGCATCCTCTGGGGCCAACGTCCTGACTTTC.

This rearrangement joins TRBV15 to TRBJ2-1; 11 nucleotides match TRBD2. This CDR3 contains 15 residues. Germline assignment: CDR1 LNHNV and CDR2 YYDKDF (reference sequence). The ends lost 1 base at V and 9 bases at J; junction bases unmatched: 5. CDR3 protein: CATSRVSGRATEQFF. The CDR3, as DNA: TGTGCCACCAGCAGAGTTAGCGGGAGGGCCACTGAGCAGTTCTTC.